This T cell receptor beta chain was obtained from a study of CD8+ T cells in alopecia areata. Across the study: The duration of tofacitinib was 6 to 18 months, with 6 months off drug afterward.

Following RNA extraction, reverse transcription yielded cDNA that acted as the sequencing template. Assay used: immunoSEQ multiplex PCR; TCRdb lists only in-frame clones, some missing. The sample carries about 120,000 clones, 53% recorded once. The germline gives CDR1 SGHRS, CDR2 YFSETQ. This CDR3 contains 13 residues. V lost 4 bases, J lost 0 bases, and 6 bases lay in between. Treatment of the sample: oral pan-JAK inhibitor, 5-10 mg twice daily. Findings and caveats of the study: Numerous expanded lesional clones remained in scalp and blood during tofacitinib.

In regard to this clone: Its specificity is not known.

This TCR was sampled from a human donor with alopecia areata. The source material was CD4+ T cells sorted from blood, sampled at week 4, from a patient treated with tofacitinib. The chain joins TRBV5-1 to TRBJ2-3; no reliable D call. The CDR3 sequence: CASSTSSTDTQYF. The CDR3 nucleotides read TGCGCCAGCAGCACATCTAGCACAGATACGCAGTATTTT.